These 22 T cell receptor beta chains were all obtained from the same sample, sequenced in a study of vaccination and CD4 T cells after COVID-19. Treatment described: roughly ten-day PBMC culture with coronavirus spike peptide pools or control peptides (ViraFEST assay). Cultured CD4+ T-cell DNA underwent Oncomine TCR Beta short-read sequencing. TCRdb reprocessed the PCR reads via MiXCR and lists one record per CDR3 protein. The repertoire holds roughly 5,000 distinct CDR3 sequences, with around 76% as singletons. No antigen has been assigned to these receptors. Sequenced input: CD4+ T cells from blood, cultured in vitro. These receptors were taken from a human donor who had recovered from COVID-19.

V is TRBV20-1 and J is TRBJ2-3; TRBD2 matches 11 bases. V was pared by 6 bases and J by 5 bases, with 13 bases of the junction left unmatched. Germline CDR1 DFQATT, CDR2 SNEGSKA (reference sequence). This CDR3 region has 16 residues. This CDR3 is CSANTPLAGGVDTQYF. CDR3 sequence (DNA): TGCAGTGCAAACACCCCCCTAGCGGGGGGTGTAGATACGCAGTATTTT.

This chain connects TRBV27 to TRBJ1-1; perhaps TRBD1 as D (6 bases). CDR1 is MNHEY and CDR2 is SMNVEV in the germline V gene (reference sequence). CDR3 length equals 13 residues. Trimming took off 5 bases at V and 4 bases at J, with 11 bases between the two ends. CDR3 loop: CASSQQGRTEAFF. The CDR3 nucleotides are TGTGCCAGCAGTCAACAGGGCCGCACTGAAGCTTTCTTT.

This clonotype was found a few times. The rearrangement uses TRBV7-3 and TRBJ2-5; weak D call: TRBD1 (5 bases). Trimming cost V 4 bases and J 5 bases, with 11 bases left between them. CDR3 length equals 13 residues. Germline assignment: CDR1 SGHTA and CDR2 FQGTGA. The CDR3 reads CASSYGQSETQYF. CDR3 DNA: TGTGCCAGCAGCTACGGACAATCGGAGACCCAGTACTTC.

The chain joins TRBV30 to TRBJ1-2; D unresolved. V was shortened by 6 bases and J by 2 bases, with 4 bases between the two germline ends. This CDR3 is built from 10 residues. Germline V gives CDR1 GTSNPN, CDR2 SVGIG (reference sequence). CDR3 sequence: CACGNYGYTF. The CDR3 coding sequence is TGTGCCTGCGGGAACTATGGCTACACCTTC.

The chain couples TRBV6-2 or TRBV6-3 to TRBJ1-3; D is undetermined. Trimming removed 6 bases at V and 4 bases at J, with 13 bases between. The germline V gene has CDR1 MNHEY and CDR2 SVGEGT. The CDR3 is 14 residues long. CDR3: CASSNTRLGNTIYF. In DNA form, the CDR3 reads TGTGCCAGCAGCAACACCCGCTTGGGAAACACCATATATTTT.

This sequence joins TRBV5-8 and TRBJ1-5; D gene unclear. The CDR3 totals 12 residues. The ends were cut back, 0 bases at V and 6 bases at J, with 4 bases in the middle. CDR1 and CDR2 (germline): SGHTS, YDEGEE. In nucleotides, the CDR3 is TGTGCCAGCAGCTTGGTGGGTCAGCCCCAGCATTTT. Residues: CASSLVGQPQHF. Full variable domain (missing parts from reference TRBV5-8 and TRBJ1-5): EAGVTQSPTHLIKTRGQQATLRCSPISGHTSVYWYQQALGLGLQFLLWYDEGEERNRGNFPPRFSGRQFPNYSSELNVNALELEDSALYLCASSLVGQPQHFGDGTRLSIL.

The V gene is TRBV20-1, the J gene TRBJ1-1, with 9 bases that match TRBD1. Germline-derived CDR1 and CDR2 are DFQATT and SNEGSKA (reference sequence). CDR3 size: 14 residues. With 2 bases clipped from V and 1 base from J, the junction kept 2 bases outside the gene matches. The CDR3, as DNA: TGCAGTGCTAGACGGGACAGGGAGAACACTGAAGCTTTCTTT. It specifies CSARRDRENTEAFF.

V usage is TRBV21-1 and J usage is TRBJ2-5; TRBD1, the D gene given by the table, was not confirmed from the DNA. TRBV21-1 is a known pseudogene. This CDR3 has 16 amino acids. The CDR3 DNA reads as TGTGCCAGCACCCAGGGGCACGGGACGACTAAAGAGACCCAGTACTTC. This translates into CASTQGHGTTKETQYF.

V and J are TRBV7-2 and TRBJ2-5; D may be TRBD2 (6 bases). Germline V CDR1 and CDR2: SGHTA, FQGNSA. V was cut by 5 bases and J by 5 bases, with 21 bases left in between. The CDR3 spans 16 residues. CDR3 protein: CASSPLVWGVGETQYF. CDR3 coding DNA: TGTGCCAGCAGCCCTCTCGTCTGGGGGGTTGGGGAGACCCAGTACTTC.

This rearrangement joins TRBV6-5 to TRBJ2-1; TRBD2 matches 7 bases. CDR1 is MNHEY and CDR2 is SVGAGI in the germline V gene. The CDR3 covers 13 residues. V lost 2 bases to trimming and J lost 14 bases; unmatched junction nucleotides: 9. CDR3 nucleotides: TGTGCCAGCAGTTACGGACTAGGGTCCGAGGAGTTCTTC. As protein: CASSYGLGSEEFF.

The CDR3 is CSALAVPGTGTTGNTIYF. CDR3 DNA sequence: TGCAGTGCTCTAGCGGTCCCCGGGACAGGGACGACTGGAAACACCATATATTTT. The rearrangement links TRBV20-1 to TRBJ1-3, with TRBD1 identical over 9 bases. The V and J ends lost 5 bases and 2 bases, in that order; junction bases with no gene match: 16. Germline values: CDR1 DFQATT, CDR2 SNEGSKA (reference sequence). The CDR3 contains 18 residues.

This clonotype has only a few counts. In DNA form, the CDR3 reads TGTGCCAGCAGCCCCGCGGGGAGGGAGTCCTACGAGCAGTACTTC. This translates into CASSPAGRESYEQYF. This chain joins TRBV7-6 and TRBJ2-7; the match to TRBD2 covers 7 bases. CDR3 length equals 15 residues. V lost 5 bases and J lost 1; bases outside the gene matches: 8. Germline V gene lookup returns CDR1 SGHVS and CDR2 FNYEAQ. Complete variable domain (other parts from reference TRBV7-6 and TRBJ2-7): GAGVSQSPRYKVTKRGQDVALRCDPISGHVSLYWYRQALGQGPEFLTYFNYEAQQDKSGLPNDRFSAERPEGSISTLTIQRTEQRDSAMYRCASSPAGRESYEQYFGPGTRLTVT.

In its sample, this clonotype was seen a few times. The chain has TRBV20-1 and TRBJ1-2, with a weak D call TRBD1 (5 bases). The CDR3 length is 15 residues. V was cut by 3 bases and J by 4 bases, with 18 bases left in between. Germline-derived CDR1 and CDR2 are DFQATT and SNEGSKA (reference sequence). In DNA form, the CDR3 reads TGCAGTGCTAGCGACCCAGTTTGGGGCGGCTATGGCTACACCTTC. Protein product: CSASDPVWGGYGYTF.

This clonotype is judged medium-sized. V usage is TRBV9 and J usage is TRBJ2-1; D call uncertain. This CDR3 has 12 residues. The germline CDR1 and CDR2 sequences are SGDLS and YYNGEE. V lost 0 bases and J lost 3, with 1 base in between. The CDR3 sequence is CASSVGYNEQFF. The CDR3 DNA follows: TGTGCCAGCAGCGTAGGCTACAATGAGCAGTTCTTC. The full variable domain, rest sourced from reference TRBV9 and TRBJ2-1, is DSGVTQTPKHLITATGQRVTLRCSPRSGDLSVYWYQQSLDQGLQFLIQYYNGEERAKGNILERFSAQQFPDLHSELNLSSLELGDSALYFCASSVGYNEQFFGPGTRLTVL.

This chain connects TRBV27 to TRBJ2-5, with 9 bases fitting TRBD1. This CDR3 contains 14 residues. Germline CDR1 reads MNHEY; CDR2 reads SMNVEV (reference sequence). V gave up 5 bases and J gave up 7 bases; unmatched junction bases: 8. The CDR3 DNA sequence: TGTGCCAGCAGTCAATACAGGGGGCTTGTGACCCAGTACTTC. This translates into CASSQYRGLVTQYF.

V and J are TRBV5-4 and TRBJ1-2, with 8 bases aligning to TRBD1. The junction had 5 bases not matched to a gene; V was cut back by 4 bases and J by 3 bases. The germline V gene has CDR1 SGHNT and CDR2 YYREEE (reference sequence). The length of the CDR3 is 14 residues. The CDR3 region is CASSGGQEHYGYTF. CDR3 bases: TGTGCCAGCAGCGGGGGACAGGAGCACTATGGCTACACCTTC.

The J gene is TRBJ2-1, the V gene TRBV4-2, with D possibly matching TRBD1 (5 bases). The CDR3 loop spans 15 amino acids. Trimming left V 3 bases short and J 2 bases short, with 11 bases between. Germline V gene data show CDR1 as LGHNA and CDR2 as YNFKEQ. The CDR3 sequence: CASSHSGFPYNEQFF. The CDR3 DNA is TGTGCCAGCAGCCACTCAGGGTTTCCCTACAATGAGCAGTTCTTC.

The rearrangement uses TRBV5-4 and TRBJ1-1; D not certain. The V end was cut by 1 base, the J end by 0 bases, with 4 bases between. The CDR3 runs to 13 residues. CDR1 SGHNT and CDR2 YYREEE come from the germline V gene (reference sequence). The CDR3 is CASSLWVNTEAFF. The DNA of the CDR3 is TGTGCCAGCAGCTTGTGGGTGAACACTGAAGCTTTCTTT.

The chain uses TRBV7-2 and TRBJ1-2; no firm D call. CDR1 SGHTA and CDR2 FQGNSA come from the germline V gene. Between the trimmed V and J ends, which lost 4 bases and 1 base, there was a span of 13 bases. The CDR3 extends over 15 amino acids. CDR3 DNA sequence: TGTGCCAGCAGCTCCCGCCCCGGTGATAACTATGGCTACACCTTC. Its protein product is CASSSRPGDNYGYTF. Variable domain in full (rest from reference TRBV7-2 and TRBJ1-2): GAGVSQSPSNKVTEKGKDVELRCDPISGHTALYWYRQSLGQGLEFLIYFQGNSAPDKSGLPSDRFSAERTGGSVSTLTIQRTQQEDSAVYLCASSSRPGDNYGYTFGSGTRLTVV.

The table lists this clonotype with a few counts. The rearrangement uses TRBV7-6 and TRBJ1-1; 7 positions match TRBD1. There are 18 residues in the CDR3. CDR1 is SGHVS and CDR2 is FNYEAQ in the germline V gene. V shed 1 base and J 0 bases; nucleotides not matched to a gene: 11. The CDR3 loop reads CASSLEIQRDSMNTEAFF. The CDR3, as DNA: TGTGCCAGCAGCTTAGAGATCCAACGGGACAGCATGAACACTGAAGCTTTCTTT.

The chain employs TRBV27 and TRBJ2-1; no definite D call. CDR1 is MNHEY, CDR2 SMNVEV, per germline (reference sequence). V dropped 0 bases and J dropped 1 base, with 4 bases sitting between them. CDR3 length: 14 amino acids. CDR3 in DNA: TGTGCCAGCAGTTTATCGGGATCCTACAATGAGCAGTTCTTC. It translates to CASSLSGSYNEQFF.

V is TRBV20-1 and J is TRBJ1-2; no reliable D call. Germline CDR1 and CDR2: DFQATT and SNEGSKA (reference sequence). The CDR3 totals 13 residues. V was cut by 3 bases and J by 6 bases, with 14 bases left in between. CDR3 DNA: TGCAGTGCTAGCCAGGCCTTAATCGATGGCTACACCTTC. Its translation is CSASQALIDGYTF.